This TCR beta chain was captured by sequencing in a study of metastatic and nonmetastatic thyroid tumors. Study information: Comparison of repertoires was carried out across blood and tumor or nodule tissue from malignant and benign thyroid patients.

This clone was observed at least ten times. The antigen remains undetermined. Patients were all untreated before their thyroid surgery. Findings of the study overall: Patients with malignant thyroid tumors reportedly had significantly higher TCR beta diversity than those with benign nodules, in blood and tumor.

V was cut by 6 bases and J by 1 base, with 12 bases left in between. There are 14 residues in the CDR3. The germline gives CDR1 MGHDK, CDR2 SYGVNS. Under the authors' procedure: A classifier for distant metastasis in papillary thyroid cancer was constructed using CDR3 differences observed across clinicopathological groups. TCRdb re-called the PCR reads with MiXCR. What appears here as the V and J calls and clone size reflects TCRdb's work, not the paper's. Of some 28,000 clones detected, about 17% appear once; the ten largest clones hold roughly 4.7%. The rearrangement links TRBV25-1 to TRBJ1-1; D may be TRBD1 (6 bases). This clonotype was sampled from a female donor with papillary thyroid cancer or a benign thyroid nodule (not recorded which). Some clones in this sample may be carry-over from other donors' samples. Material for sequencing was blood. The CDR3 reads CASRYDRTNTEAFF. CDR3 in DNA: TGTGCCAGCAGATACGACAGGACGAACACTGAAGCTTTCTTT.